This T cell receptor beta chain came from a study of CD8 T cells in Susac syndrome. Findings and limits, study-wide: Clonal expansion was not observed in the Susac syndrome CD4+ T cell repertoires.

Random hexamers served to reverse transcribe roughly 0.5 to 1 ug RNA. TCRdb re-analysed the immunoSEQ multiplex PCR reads in MiXCR, keeping a single row per CDR3 protein. The repertoire consists of some 250,000 distinct CDR3 sequences, with 96% occurring once and the leading ten covering 0.08% to 0.11%. Worth noting for this clonotype: What it recognizes is unknown.

The CDR3 extends over 14 amino acids. The germline gives CDR1 MNHNY, CDR2 SVGAGI (reference sequence). V lost 6 bases and J 0 bases, leaving 9 bases between the germline ends. From blood CD8+ and CD4+ T cells, the TCR beta chain was sequenced. The sample consisted of CD4+ T cells from PBMCs. V and J are TRBV6-6 and TRBJ2-4; D is unresolved. This TCR came from a human donor with Susac syndrome. CDR3 coding DNA: TGTGCCAGCAGCTTAAGGGAAGCCAAAAACATTCAGTACTTC. Amino acid sequence: CASSLREAKNIQYF.